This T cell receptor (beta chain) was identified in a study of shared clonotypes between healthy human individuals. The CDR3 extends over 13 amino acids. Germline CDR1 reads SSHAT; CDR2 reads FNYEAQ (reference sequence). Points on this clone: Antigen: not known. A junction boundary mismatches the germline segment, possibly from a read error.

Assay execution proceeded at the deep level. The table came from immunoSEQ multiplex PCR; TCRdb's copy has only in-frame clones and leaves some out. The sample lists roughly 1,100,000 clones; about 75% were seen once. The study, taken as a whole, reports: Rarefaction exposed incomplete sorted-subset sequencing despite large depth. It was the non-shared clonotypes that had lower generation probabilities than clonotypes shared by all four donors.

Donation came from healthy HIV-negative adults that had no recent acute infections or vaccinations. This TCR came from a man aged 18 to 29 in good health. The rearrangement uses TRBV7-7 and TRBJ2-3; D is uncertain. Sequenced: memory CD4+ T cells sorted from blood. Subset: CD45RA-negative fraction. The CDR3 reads CASSIDPGDTQYF. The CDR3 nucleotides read TGTGCTAGCAGCATAGATCCGGGAGATACGCAGTATTTT.